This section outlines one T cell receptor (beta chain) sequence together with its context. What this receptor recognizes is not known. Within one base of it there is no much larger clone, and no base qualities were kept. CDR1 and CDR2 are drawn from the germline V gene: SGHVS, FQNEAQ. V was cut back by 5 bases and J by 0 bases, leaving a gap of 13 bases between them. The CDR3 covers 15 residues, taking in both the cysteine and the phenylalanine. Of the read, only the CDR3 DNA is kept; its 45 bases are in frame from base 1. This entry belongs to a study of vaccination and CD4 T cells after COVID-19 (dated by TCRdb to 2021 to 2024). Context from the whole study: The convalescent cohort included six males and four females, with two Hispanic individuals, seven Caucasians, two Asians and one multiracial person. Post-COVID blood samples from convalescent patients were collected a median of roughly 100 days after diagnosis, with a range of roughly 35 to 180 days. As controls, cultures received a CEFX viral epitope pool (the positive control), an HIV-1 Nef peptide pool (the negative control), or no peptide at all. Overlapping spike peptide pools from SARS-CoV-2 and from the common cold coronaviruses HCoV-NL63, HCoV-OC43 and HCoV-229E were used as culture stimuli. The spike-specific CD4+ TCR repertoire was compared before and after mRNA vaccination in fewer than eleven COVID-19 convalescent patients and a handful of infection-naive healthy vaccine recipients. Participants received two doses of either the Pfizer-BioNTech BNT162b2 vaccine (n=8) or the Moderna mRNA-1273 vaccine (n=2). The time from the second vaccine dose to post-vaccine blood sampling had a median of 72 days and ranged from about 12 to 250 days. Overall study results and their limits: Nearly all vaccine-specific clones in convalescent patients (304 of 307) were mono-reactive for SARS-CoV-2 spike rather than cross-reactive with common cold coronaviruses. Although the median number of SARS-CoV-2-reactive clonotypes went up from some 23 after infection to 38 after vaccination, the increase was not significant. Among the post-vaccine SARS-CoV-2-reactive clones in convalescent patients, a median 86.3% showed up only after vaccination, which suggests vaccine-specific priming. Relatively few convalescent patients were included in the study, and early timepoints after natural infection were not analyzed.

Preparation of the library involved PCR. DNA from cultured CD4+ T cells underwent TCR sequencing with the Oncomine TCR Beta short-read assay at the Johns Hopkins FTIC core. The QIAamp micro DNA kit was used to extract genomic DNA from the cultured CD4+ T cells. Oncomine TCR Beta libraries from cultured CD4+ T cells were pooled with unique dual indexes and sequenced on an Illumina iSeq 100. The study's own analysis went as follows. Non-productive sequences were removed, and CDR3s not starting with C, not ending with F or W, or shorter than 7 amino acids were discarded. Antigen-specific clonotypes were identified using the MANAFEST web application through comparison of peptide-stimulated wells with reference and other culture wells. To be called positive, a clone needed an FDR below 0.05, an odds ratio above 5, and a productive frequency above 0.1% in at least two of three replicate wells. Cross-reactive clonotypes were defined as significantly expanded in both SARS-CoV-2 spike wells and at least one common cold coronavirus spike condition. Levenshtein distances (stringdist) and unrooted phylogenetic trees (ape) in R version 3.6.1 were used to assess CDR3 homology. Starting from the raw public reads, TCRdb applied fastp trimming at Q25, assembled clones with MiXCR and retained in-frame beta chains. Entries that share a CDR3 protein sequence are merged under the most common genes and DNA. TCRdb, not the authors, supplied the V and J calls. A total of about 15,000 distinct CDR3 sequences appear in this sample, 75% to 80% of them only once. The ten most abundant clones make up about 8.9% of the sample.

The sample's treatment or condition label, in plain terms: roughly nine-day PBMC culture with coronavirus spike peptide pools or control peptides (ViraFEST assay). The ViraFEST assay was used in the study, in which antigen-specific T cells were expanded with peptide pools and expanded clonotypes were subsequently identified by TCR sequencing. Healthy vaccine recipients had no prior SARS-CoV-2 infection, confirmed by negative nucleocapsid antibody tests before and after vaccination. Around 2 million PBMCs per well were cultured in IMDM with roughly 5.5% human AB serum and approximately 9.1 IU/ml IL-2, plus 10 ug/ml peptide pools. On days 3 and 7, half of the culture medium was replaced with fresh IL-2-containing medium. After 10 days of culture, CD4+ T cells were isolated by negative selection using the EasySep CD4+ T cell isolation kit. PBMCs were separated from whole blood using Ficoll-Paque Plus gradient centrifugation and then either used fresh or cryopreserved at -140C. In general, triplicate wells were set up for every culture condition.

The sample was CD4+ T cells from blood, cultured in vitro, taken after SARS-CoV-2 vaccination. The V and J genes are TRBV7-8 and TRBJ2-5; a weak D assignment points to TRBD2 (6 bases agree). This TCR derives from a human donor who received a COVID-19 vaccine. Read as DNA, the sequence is TGTGCCAGCAGCCCTAGATGGAGGGACCAAGAGACCCAGTACTTC. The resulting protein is CASSPRWRDQETQYF.